This passage covers 18 T cell receptor beta chains from one sample sequenced in a study of early T cells in non-severe SARS-CoV-2 infection. TCRdb ran MiXCR on the 5' RACE reads and lists one entry per CDR3 protein. In the table there are about 80,000 distinct CDR3 sequences, around 5.6% of which are singletons. The sequenced sample consisted of whole blood. The receptors were gathered from an adult who was a healthcare worker with PCR-confirmed SARS-CoV-2 infection or an uninfected control (not recorded which).

The genes are TRBV7-6 and TRBJ1-6; 8 bases fit TRBD1. J lost 9 bases, V lost 5 bases, and 9 bases had no gene match. The germline gives CDR1 SGHVS, CDR2 FNYEAQ. CDR3 length: 15 amino acids. CDR3 loop: CASSADRGFSSPLHF. CDR3 DNA: TGTGCCAGCAGCGCTGACAGGGGATTCAGTTCACCCCTCCACTTT.

This clonotype appeared many times. J is TRBJ1-6 and V is TRBV4-2; no clear D. CDR1 is LGHNA and CDR2 is YNFKEQ in the germline V gene. The CDR3 contains 16 residues. V was trimmed by 3 bases and J by 6 bases, leaving 15 bases between them. CDR3: CASSQVSGLGNSPLHF. Here the CDR3 DNA reads TGTGCCAGCAGCCAGGTCTCGGGGTTAGGTAATTCACCCCTCCACTTT.

In its sample, this clonotype was seen many times. The chain employs TRBV20-1 and TRBJ1-2; 8 nucleotides align to TRBD1. There are 15 residues in the CDR3. The junction had 7 bases not matched to a gene; V was cut back by 0 bases and J by 4 bases. CDR1 DFQATT and CDR2 SNEGSKA come from the germline V gene (reference sequence). In nucleotides, the CDR3 is TGCAGTGCTAGAGATAGGGCAGGGGGCGCCTATGGCTACACCTTC. Translating gives CSARDRAGGAYGYTF.

This clonotype has a handful of counts. This chain connects TRBV2 to TRBJ1-2; 11 nucleotides line up with TRBD1. Germline V gene lookup returns CDR1 SNHLY and CDR2 FYNNEI. V lost 2 bases and J lost 2; bases outside the gene matches: 4. The CDR3 runs to 16 residues. The CDR3 nucleotides are TGTGCCAGCAGTGAATCCGGGACAGGGGGAAACTATGGCTACACCTTC. Its protein product is CASSESGTGGNYGYTF.

This clonotype appeared a few times. The rearrangement links TRBV7-9 to TRBJ1-1; the match to TRBD1 covers 7 bases. CDR3 length equals 16 residues. V shed 4 bases, J shed 1 base, and the junction held 9 bases outside the gene matches. Germline values: CDR1 SEHNR, CDR2 FQNEAQ (reference sequence). CDR3 in amino acids: CASSYYGTARNTEAFF. The CDR3, as DNA: TGTGCCAGCAGCTACTACGGGACAGCTCGGAACACTGAAGCTTTCTTT.

The V gene is TRBV29-1, the J gene TRBJ2-2; D is undetermined. The CDR3 extends over 12 amino acids. The ends were cut back, 3 bases at V and 5 bases at J, with 7 bases in the middle. Germline loops: CDR1 SQVTM, CDR2 ANQGSEA. This CDR3 is CSVDMGTGELFF. The CDR3 DNA follows: TGCAGCGTTGATATGGGGACCGGGGAGCTGTTTTTT.

This clonotype occurred a few times. The V gene is TRBV27, the J gene TRBJ2-5, with 9 bases lining up with TRBD1. The CDR3 contains 15 residues. In germline, CDR1 is MNHEY, CDR2 SMNVEV (reference sequence). V lost 4 bases and J lost 5; bases outside the gene matches: 8. The CDR3 loop is CASSSPGQGRETQYF. In DNA form, the CDR3 reads TGTGCCAGCAGTTCGCCGGGACAGGGACGGGAGACCCAGTACTTC.

This clonotype was observed many times. The chain has TRBV7-8 and TRBJ1-5, with a tentative D call TRBD1 (5 bases). V was pared by 1 base and J by 3 bases, with 13 bases between. This CDR3 region has 16 residues. Germline CDR1 SGHVS, CDR2 FQNEAQ. The CDR3 is CASSLVSGRNNQPQHF. The CDR3 region has the DNA TGTGCCAGCAGCTTAGTATCGGGGCGGAACAATCAGCCCCAGCATTTT.

This clonotype was recorded a few times. The chain is built from TRBV7-9 and TRBJ1-2; D is unclear. This CDR3 has 12 amino acids. V lost 1 base and J 7 bases, leaving 7 bases between the germline ends. Germline V lookup: CDR1 SEHNR, CDR2 FQNEAQ (reference sequence). The CDR3: CASSLGAFGYTF. DNA for the CDR3: TGTGCCAGCAGCTTAGGGGCGTTTGGCTACACCTTC. The variable domain in full, with the rest retrieved from reference TRBV7-9 and TRBJ1-2, is DTGVSQNPRHKITKRGQNVTFRCDPISEHNRLYWYRQTLGQGPEFLTYFQNEAQLEKSRLLSDRFSAERPKGSFSTLEIQRTEQGDSAMYLCASSLGAFGYTFGSGTRLTVV.

Ten or more counts support this clonotype. This chain uses TRBV28 with TRBJ2-3; 8 nucleotides line up with TRBD2. The junction had 4 bases not matched to a gene; V was cut back by 1 base and J by 4 bases. This CDR3 has 15 amino acids. Germline V CDR1 and CDR2: MDHEN, SYDVKM. The CDR3 reads CASSLFSGRADTQYF. The CDR3 DNA sequence: TGTGCCAGCAGTTTATTTTCCGGGAGGGCAGATACGCAGTATTTT.

This clonotype was counted ten times or more. This sequence joins TRBV10-1 and TRBJ1-2; D remains ambiguous. V was trimmed by 7 bases and J by 7 bases, leaving 19 bases between them. CDR1 is WNHNN, CDR2 SYGVQD, per germline (reference sequence). The CDR3 length is 14 residues. CDR3 DNA: TGCGCCAGCACCCAGCCCAACTGGGATCGTGGCTACACCTTC. As protein: CASTQPNWDRGYTF.

This clonotype was recorded a few times. V is TRBV12-5 and J is TRBJ1-1, with 9 positions matching TRBD1. CDR1 LGHNT and CDR2 FRNRAP come from the germline V gene. Trimming removed 5 bases from V and 5 bases from J; junction bases left unmatched: 12. CDR3 length equals 16 residues. In nucleotides, the CDR3 is TGTGCTAGTGGTATCTCCACCGGGACAGGGCGGACTGAAGCTTTCTTT. This gives the protein CASGISTGTGRTEAFF.

This clonotype was seen repeatedly, ten times or more. The rearrangement joins TRBV28 to TRBJ1-1; D gene unclear. V was clipped by 4 bases and J by 0 bases, with 9 bases between them. Germline loops: CDR1 MDHEN, CDR2 SYDVKM. CDR3 size: 14 residues. The CDR3 protein is CASSSGGMNTEAFF. CDR3 bases: TGTGCCAGCAGTTCCGGAGGGATGAACACTGAAGCTTTCTTT.

This clonotype was observed a few times. V and J are TRBV5-6 and TRBJ1-2; D remains unclear. Trimming took off 0 bases at V and 4 bases at J, with 7 bases between the two ends. Germline loops: CDR1 SGHDT, CDR2 YYEEEE. The CDR3 contains 13 residues. The CDR3 reads CASSLGRRYGYTF. The CDR3 region has the DNA TGTGCCAGCAGCTTGGGACGGCGCTATGGCTACACCTTC.

This sequence joins TRBV12-3 or TRBV12-4 and TRBJ2-5; TRBD2 matches at 8 bases. The CDR3 has 14 residues. V lost 7 bases, J lost 5 bases, and 9 bases stayed unmatched. CDR3 protein: CASTPGGAWETQYF. In nucleotides, the CDR3 is TGTGCCAGCACCCCGGGGGGGGCCTGGGAGACCCAGTACTTC.

This clonotype came up a few times. The chain is built from TRBV29-1 and TRBJ2-5; the match to TRBD1 covers 8 bases. Looked up from germline, CDR1 is SQVTM and CDR2 is ANQGSEA. This CDR3 contains 13 residues. Trimming removed 5 bases from V and 3 bases from J; junction bases left unmatched: 5. CDR3 residues: CSVRTGGEETQYF. In DNA form, the CDR3 reads TGCAGCGTTCGTACAGGGGGAGAAGAGACCCAGTACTTC.

This clonotype is medium-sized (0.01 to 0.1%) by share. The CDR3 bases are TGTGCCAGCAGCTTATTTGGGGGCCCAGCGGAGACCCAGTACTTC. It codes for CASSLFGGPAETQYF. This chain uses TRBV7-9 with TRBJ2-5; D is perhaps TRBD1 (6 bases). Germline CDR1 and CDR2: SEHNR and FQNEAQ (reference sequence). The CDR3 has 15 amino acids. V lost 2 bases and J 5 bases, leaving 15 bases between the germline ends.

This sequence joins TRBV27 and TRBJ2-5; unclear D gene. Germline V lookup: CDR1 MNHEY, CDR2 SMNVEV (reference sequence). This CDR3 comprises 13 residues. The ends were cut back, 3 bases at V and 5 bases at J, with 10 bases in the middle. The CDR3 DNA is TGTGCCAGCAGTTTCGGCGGCGAGGAGACCCAGTACTTC. It yields the protein CASSFGGEETQYF.